This T cell receptor (beta chain) was recovered during a study of response to subunit inactivated influenza vaccine. MiXCR was run by TCRdb on the RT-PCR reads, yielding one entry per CDR3 protein. The table records roughly 500,000 distinct CDR3 sequences, approximately 24% of them present only once. This clonotype was counted a few times. V gave up 7 bases and J gave up 4 bases; unmatched junction bases: 4. Germline V CDR1 and CDR2: MNHNS, SASEGT. The CDR3 extends over 14 amino acids. The same sample was also used in a study of T cells expressing NK-cell markers. That report notes: With UMIs, 5'RACE template switching was used to make TCR beta cDNA.

The sample consisted of CD4+ T cells sorted from PBMCs, taken about 11 days after vaccination. This clonotype was sampled from a man between 50 and 59 years old who received an inactivated influenza vaccine. This sequence joins TRBV6-1 and TRBJ2-2; 9 nucleotides line up with TRBD1. CDR3 region: CASTGQGGTGELFF. In DNA, the CDR3 is TGTGCCAGCACGGGACAGGGTGGCACCGGGGAGCTGTTTTTT.